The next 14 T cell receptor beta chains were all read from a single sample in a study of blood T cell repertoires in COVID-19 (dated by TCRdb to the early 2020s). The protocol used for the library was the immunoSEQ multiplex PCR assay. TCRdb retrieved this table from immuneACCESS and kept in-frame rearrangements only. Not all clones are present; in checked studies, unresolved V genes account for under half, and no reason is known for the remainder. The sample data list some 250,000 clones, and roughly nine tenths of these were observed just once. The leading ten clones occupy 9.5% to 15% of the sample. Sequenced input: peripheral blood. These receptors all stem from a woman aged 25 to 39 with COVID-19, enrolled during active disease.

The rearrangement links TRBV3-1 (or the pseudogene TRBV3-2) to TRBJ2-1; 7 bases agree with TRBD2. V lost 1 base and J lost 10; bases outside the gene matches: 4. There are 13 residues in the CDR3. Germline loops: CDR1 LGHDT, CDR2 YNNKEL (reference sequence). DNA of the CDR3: TGTGCCAGCAGCCAAGCCATGCGGGAGGAGCAGTTCTTC. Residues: CASSQAMREEQFF.

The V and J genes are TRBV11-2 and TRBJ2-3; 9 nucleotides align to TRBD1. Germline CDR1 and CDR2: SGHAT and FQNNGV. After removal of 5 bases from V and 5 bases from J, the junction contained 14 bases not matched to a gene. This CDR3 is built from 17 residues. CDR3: CASSRGQGPAPGDTQYF. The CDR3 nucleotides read TGTGCCAGCAGCCGGGGACAGGGTCCAGCACCGGGAGATACGCAGTATTTT.

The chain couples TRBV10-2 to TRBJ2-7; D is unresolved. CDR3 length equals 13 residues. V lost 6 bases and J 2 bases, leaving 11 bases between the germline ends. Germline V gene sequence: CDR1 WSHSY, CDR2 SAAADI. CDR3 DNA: TGCGCCAGCAGCGGTCCCGTACCCTACGAGCAGTACTTC. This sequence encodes CASSGPVPYEQYF.

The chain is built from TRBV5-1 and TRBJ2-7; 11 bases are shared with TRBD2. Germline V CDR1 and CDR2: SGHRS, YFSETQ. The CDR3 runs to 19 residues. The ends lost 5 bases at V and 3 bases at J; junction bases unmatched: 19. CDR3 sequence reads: CASRWWQTSPSGGNYEQYF. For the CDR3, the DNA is TGCGCCAGCAGGTGGTGGCAGACGTCGCCTAGCGGGGGGAACTACGAGCAGTACTTC.

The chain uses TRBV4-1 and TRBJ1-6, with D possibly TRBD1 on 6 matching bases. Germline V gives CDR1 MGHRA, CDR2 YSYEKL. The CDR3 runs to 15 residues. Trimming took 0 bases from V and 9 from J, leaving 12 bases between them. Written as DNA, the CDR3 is TGCGCCAGCAGCCAAGAGGCGCAGGGGACTTCACCCCTCCACTTT. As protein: CASSQEAQGTSPLHF.

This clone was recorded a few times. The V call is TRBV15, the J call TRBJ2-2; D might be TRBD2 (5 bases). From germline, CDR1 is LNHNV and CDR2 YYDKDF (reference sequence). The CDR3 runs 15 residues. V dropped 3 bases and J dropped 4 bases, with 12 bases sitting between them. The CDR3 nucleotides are TGTGCCACCAGCAGGGAACCCGAGGGCACCGGGGAGCTGTTTTTT. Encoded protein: CATSREPEGTGELFF.

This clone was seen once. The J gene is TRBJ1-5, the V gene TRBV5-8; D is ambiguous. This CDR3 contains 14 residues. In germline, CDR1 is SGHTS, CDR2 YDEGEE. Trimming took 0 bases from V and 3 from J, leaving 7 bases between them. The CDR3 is CASSLVGLNQPQHF. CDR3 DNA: TGTGCCAGCAGCTTGGTTGGACTCAATCAGCCCCAGCATTTT.

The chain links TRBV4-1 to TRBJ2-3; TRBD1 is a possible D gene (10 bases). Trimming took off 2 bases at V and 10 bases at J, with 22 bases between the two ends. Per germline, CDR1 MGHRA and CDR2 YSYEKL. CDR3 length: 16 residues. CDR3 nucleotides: TGCGCCAGCAGCCAATCCGGGACAGGGGCGGGAGGGCCGCAGTATTTT. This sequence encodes CASSQSGTGAGGPQYF.

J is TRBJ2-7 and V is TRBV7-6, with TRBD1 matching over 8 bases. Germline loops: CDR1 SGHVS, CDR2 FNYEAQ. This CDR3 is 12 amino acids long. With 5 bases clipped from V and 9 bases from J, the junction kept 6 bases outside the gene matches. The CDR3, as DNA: TGTGCCAGCAGCCCAACAGGGGGGATGCAGTACTTC. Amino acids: CASSPTGGMQYF.

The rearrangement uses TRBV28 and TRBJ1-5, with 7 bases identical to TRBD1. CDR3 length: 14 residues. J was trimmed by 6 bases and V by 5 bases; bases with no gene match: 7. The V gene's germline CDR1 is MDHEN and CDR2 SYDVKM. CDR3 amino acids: CASSAGGGSQPQHF. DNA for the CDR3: TGTGCCAGCAGTGCAGGGGGTGGCTCTCAGCCCCAGCATTTT.

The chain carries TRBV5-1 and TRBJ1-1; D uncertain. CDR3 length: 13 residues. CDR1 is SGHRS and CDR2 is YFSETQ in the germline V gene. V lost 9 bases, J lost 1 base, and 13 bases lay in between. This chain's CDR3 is CATQIDSNTEAFF. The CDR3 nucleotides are TGCGCCACCCAGATCGACTCGAACACTGAAGCTTTCTTT.

For the CDR3, the DNA is TGCAGCGTTGAACGGGCCAGGGAGGAAGGCTACACCTTC. Its translation is CSVERAREEGYTF. The chain combines TRBV29-1 with TRBJ1-2, with D possibly TRBD1 on 5 matching bases. The V end was cut by 2 bases, the J end by 8 bases, with 15 bases between. The CDR3 consists of 13 residues. Per the germline V gene, CDR1 is SQVTM and CDR2 is ANQGSEA.

CDR3 amino acids: CASSFSQFPSGANVLTF. The CDR3 DNA follows: TGTGCCAGCAGCTTTTCCCAATTCCCCTCTGGGGCCAACGTCCTGACTTTC. The rearrangement uses TRBV13 and TRBJ2-6; D is uncertain. Germline V gene data show CDR1 as PRHDT and CDR2 as FYEKMQ (reference sequence). With 3 bases removed from V and 0 bases from J, the gap between germline ends came to 12 bases. The CDR3 is 17 residues long.

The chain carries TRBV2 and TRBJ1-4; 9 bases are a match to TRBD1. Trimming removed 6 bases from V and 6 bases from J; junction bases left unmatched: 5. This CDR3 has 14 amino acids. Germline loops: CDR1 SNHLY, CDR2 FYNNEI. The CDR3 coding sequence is TGTGCCAGCAGGTACCGGGACAGGGATGAAAAACTGTTTTTT. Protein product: CASRYRDRDEKLFF.